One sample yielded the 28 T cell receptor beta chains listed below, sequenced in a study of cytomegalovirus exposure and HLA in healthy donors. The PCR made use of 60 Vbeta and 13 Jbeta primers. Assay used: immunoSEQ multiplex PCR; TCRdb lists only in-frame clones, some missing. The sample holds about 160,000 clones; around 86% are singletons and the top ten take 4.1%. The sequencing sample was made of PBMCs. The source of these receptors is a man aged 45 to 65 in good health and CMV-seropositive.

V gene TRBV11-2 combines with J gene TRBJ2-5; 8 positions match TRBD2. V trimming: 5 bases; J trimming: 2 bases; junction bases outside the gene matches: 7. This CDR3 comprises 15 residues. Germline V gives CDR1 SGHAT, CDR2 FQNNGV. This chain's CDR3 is CASSGSSGRQETQYF. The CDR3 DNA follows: TGTGCCAGCAGCGGGTCTAGCGGGCGTCAAGAGACCCAGTACTTC.

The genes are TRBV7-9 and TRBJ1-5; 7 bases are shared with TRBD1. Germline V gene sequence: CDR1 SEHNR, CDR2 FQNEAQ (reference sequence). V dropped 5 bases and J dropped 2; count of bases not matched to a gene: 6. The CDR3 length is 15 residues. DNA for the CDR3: TGTGCCAGCAGCCAGACAGGGAGTCGCAATCAGCCCCAGCATTTT. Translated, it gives CASSQTGSRNQPQHF.

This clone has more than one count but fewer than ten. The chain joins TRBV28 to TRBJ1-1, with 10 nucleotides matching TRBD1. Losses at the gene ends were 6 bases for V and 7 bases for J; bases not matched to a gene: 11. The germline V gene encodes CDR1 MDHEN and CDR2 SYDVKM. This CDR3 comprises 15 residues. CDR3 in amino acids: CASSRRGTGAVEAFF. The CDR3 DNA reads TGTGCCAGCAGCCGGAGAGGGACAGGGGCAGTTGAAGCTTTCTTT.

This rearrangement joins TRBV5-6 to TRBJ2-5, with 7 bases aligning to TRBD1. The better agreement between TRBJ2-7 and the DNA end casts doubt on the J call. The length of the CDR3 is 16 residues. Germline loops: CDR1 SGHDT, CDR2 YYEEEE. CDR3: CASSVQATGKRYEQYF. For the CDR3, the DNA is TGTGCCAGCAGCGTGCAGGCGACAGGGAAGCGATACGAGCAGTACTTC.

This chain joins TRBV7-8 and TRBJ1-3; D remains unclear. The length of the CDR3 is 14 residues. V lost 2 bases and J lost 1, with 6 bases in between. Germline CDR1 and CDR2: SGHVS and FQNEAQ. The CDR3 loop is CASSLTPSGNTIYF. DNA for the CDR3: TGTGCCAGCAGCTTAACACCGTCTGGAAACACCATATATTTT.

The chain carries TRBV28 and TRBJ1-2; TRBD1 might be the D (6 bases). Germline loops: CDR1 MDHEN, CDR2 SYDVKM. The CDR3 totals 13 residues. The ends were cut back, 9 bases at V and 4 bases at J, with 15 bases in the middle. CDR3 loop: CASLGDKGYGYTF. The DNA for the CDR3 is TGTGCCAGTCTCGGGGACAAGGGCTATGGCTACACCTTC.

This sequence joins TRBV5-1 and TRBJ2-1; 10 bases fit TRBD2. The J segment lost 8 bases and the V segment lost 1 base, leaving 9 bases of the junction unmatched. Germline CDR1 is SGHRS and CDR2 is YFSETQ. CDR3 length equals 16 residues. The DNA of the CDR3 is TGCGCCAGCAGCTTGCAAGGACTAGCGGTGAGAGATGAGCAGTTCTTC. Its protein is CASSLQGLAVRDEQFF.

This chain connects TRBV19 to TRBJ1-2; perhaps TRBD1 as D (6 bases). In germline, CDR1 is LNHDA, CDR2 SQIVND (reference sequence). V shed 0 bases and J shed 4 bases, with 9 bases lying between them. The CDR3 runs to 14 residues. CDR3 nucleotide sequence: TGTGCCAGTAGTATAGAAGGGACAATCTATGGCTACACCTTC. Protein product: CASSIEGTIYGYTF.

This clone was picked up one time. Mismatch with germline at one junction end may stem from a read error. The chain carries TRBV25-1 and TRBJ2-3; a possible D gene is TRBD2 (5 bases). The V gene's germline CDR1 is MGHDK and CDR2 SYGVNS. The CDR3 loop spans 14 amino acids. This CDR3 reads CASSEFVGADTQYF. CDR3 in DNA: TGTGCCAGCAGCGAATTTGTGGGAGCAGATACGCAGTATTTT.

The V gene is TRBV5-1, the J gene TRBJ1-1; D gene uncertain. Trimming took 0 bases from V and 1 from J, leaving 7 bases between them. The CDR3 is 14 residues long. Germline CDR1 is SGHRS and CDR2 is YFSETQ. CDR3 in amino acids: CASSLGPENTEAFF. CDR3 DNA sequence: TGCGCCAGCAGCTTGGGGCCCGAGAACACTGAAGCTTTCTTT. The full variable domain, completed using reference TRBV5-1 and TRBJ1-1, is KAGVTQTPRYLIKTRGQQVTLSCSPISGHRSVSWYQQTPGQGLQFLFEYFSETQRNKGNFPGRFSGRQFSNSRSEMNVSTLELGDSALYLCASSLGPENTEAFFGQGTRLTVV.

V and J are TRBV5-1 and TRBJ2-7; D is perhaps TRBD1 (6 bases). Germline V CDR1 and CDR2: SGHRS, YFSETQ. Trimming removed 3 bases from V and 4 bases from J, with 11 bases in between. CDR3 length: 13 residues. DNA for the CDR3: TGCGCCAGCAGCTGGGACAACAATTACGAGCAGTACTTC. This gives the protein CASSWDNNYEQYF.

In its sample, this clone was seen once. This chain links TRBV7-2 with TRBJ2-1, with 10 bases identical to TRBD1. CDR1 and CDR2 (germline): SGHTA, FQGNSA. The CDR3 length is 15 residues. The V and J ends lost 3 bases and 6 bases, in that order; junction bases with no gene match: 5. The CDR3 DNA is TGTGCCAGCAGCTTCGACAGGGGGCTCCTCAATGAGCAGTTCTTC. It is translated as CASSFDRGLLNEQFF.

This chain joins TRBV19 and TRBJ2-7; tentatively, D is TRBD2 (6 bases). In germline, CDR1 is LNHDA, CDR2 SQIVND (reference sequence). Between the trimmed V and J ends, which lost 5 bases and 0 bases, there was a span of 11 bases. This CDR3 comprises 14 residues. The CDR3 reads CASSLGTSSYEQYF. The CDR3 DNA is TGTGCCAGTAGTCTCGGGACTTCCTCCTACGAGCAGTACTTC.

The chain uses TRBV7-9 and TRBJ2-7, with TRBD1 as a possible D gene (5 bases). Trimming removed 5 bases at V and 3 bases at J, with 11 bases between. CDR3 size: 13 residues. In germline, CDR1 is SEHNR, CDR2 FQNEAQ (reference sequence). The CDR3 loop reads CASSPLDSYEQYF. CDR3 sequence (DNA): TGTGCCAGCAGCCCCCTCGACAGCTACGAGCAGTACTTC. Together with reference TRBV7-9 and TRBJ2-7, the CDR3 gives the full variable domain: DTGVSQNPRHKITKRGQNVTFRCDPISEHNRLYWYRQTLGQGPEFLTYFQNEAQLEKSRLLSDRFSAERPKGSFSTLEIQRTEQGDSAMYLCASSPLDSYEQYFGPGTRLTVT.

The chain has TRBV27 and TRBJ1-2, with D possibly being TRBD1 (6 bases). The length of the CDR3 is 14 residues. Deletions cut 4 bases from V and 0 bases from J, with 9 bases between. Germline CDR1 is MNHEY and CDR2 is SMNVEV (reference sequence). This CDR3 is CASSSRTANYGYTF. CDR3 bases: TGTGCCAGCAGTTCGAGGACAGCTAACTATGGCTACACCTTC.

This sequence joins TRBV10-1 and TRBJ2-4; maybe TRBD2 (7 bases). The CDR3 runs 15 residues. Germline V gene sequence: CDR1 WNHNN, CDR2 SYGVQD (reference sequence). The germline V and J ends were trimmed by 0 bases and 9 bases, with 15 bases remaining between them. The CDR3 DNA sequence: TGCGCCAGCAGTGAGTCGGGAGGGGGAGGATCCATTCAGTACTTC. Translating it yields CASSESGGGGSIQYF.

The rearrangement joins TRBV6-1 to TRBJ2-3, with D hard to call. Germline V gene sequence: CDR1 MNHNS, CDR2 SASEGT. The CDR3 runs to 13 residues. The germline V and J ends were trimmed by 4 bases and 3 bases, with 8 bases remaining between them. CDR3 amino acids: CASSVARTDTQYF. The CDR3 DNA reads TGTGCCAGCAGTGTGGCTAGAACAGATACGCAGTATTTT.

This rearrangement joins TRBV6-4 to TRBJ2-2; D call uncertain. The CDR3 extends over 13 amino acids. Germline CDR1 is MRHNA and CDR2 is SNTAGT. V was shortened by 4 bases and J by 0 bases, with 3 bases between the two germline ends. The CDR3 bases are TGTGCCAGCAGTGTAACGAACACCGGGGAGCTGTTTTTT. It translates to CASSVTNTGELFF.

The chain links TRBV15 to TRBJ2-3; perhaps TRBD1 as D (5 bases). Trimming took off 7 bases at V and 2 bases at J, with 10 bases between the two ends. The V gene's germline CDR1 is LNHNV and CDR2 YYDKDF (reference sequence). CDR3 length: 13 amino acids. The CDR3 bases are TGTGCCACCAACGGACACTACACAGATACGCAGTATTTT. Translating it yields CATNGHYTDTQYF.

DNA of the CDR3: TGTGCCAGCAGACGACTAGCGGGGAGCACAGATACGCAGTATTTT. Translating gives CASRRLAGSTDTQYF. V gene TRBV6-4 combines with J gene TRBJ2-3; 11 bases line up with TRBD2. The CDR3 runs 15 residues. Germline lookup yields CDR1 MRHNA and CDR2 SNTAGT. V lost 6 bases and J lost 0; bases outside the gene matches: 2.

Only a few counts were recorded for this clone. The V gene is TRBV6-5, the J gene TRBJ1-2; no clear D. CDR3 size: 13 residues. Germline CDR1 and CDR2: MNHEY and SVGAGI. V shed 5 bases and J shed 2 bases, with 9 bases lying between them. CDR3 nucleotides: TGTGCCAGCAGTGAACGGTTCAACTATGGCTACACCTTC. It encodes CASSERFNYGYTF.

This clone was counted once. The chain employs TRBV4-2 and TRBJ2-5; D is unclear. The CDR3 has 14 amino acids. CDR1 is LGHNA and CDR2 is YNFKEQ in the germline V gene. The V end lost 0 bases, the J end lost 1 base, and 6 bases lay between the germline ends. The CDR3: CASSQELAQETQYF. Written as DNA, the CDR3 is TGTGCCAGCAGCCAAGAGTTAGCCCAAGAGACCCAGTACTTC.

The DNA for the CDR3 is TGTGCCAGCAGCTTACTAGCGGGAGACGAGCAGTACTTC. It specifies CASSLLAGDEQYF. The chain uses TRBV7-9 and TRBJ2-7; 10 positions match TRBD2. The J segment lost 5 bases and the V segment lost 2 bases, leaving 0 bases of the junction unmatched. The CDR3 spans 13 residues. Germline V gene sequence: CDR1 SEHNR, CDR2 FQNEAQ (reference sequence).

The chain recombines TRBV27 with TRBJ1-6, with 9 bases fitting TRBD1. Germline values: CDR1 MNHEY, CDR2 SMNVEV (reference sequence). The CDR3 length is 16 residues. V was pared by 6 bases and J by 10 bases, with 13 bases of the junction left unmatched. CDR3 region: CASRNNRGPLESPLHF. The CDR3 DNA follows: TGTGCCAGCAGGAACAACAGGGGGCCGCTTGAGTCACCCCTCCACTTT.

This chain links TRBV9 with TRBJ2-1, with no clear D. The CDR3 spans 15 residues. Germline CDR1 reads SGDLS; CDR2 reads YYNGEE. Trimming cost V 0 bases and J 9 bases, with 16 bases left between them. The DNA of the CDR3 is TGTGCCAGCAGCGTAGCTGGGTGGAGCGCCGGTGAGCAGTTCTTC. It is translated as CASSVAGWSAGEQFF.

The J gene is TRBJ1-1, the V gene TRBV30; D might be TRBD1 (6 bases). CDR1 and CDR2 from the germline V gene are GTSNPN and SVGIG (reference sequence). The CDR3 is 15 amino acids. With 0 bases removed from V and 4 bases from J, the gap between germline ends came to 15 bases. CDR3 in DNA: TGTGCCTGGAGTGTGGGGGGGGGCGGGGGCACTGAAGCTTTCTTT. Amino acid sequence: CAWSVGGGGGTEAFF.

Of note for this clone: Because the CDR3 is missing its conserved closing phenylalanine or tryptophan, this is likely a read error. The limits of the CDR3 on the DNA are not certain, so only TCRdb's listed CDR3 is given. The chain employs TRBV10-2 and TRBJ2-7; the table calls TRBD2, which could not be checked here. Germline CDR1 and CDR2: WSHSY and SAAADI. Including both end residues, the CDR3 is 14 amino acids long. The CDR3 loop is CASKPGLAGEVPDL.

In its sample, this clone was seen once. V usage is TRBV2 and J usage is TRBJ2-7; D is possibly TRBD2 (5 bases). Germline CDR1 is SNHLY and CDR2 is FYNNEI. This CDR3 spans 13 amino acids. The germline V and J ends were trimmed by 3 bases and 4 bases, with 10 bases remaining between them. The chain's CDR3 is CASSDGDRYEQYF. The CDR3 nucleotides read TGTGCCAGCAGTGACGGGGATAGGTACGAGCAGTACTTC. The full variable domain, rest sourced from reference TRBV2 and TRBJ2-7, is EPEVTQTPSHQVTQMGQEVILRCVPISNHLYFYWYRQILGQKVEFLVSFYNNEISEKSEIFDDQFSVERPDGSNFTLKIRSTKLEDSAMYFCASSDGDRYEQYFGPGTRLTVT.